Following are 22 T cell receptor beta chains from one sample sequenced in a study of cytotoxic CD8 clonotypes in ibrutinib-treated CLL. Here immunoSEQ multiplex PCR was the method, and the copy in TCRdb shows in-frame clones only, minus some. The repertoire holds 300,000 to 400,000 clones, with 60% to 80% as singletons. The starting material was PBMCs, obtained after 36 months of ibrutinib treatment. The source of these receptors is a human donor with chronic lymphocytic leukemia.

The V call is TRBV4-1, the J call TRBJ1-4; 12 bases match TRBD1. This CDR3 is 16 amino acids long. The ends lost 0 bases at V and 5 bases at J; junction bases unmatched: 1. Germline CDR1 is MGHRA and CDR2 is YSYEKL. The CDR3 region is CASSQDGTGGNEKLFF. CDR3 nucleotides: TGCGCCAGCAGCCAAGATGGGACAGGGGGCAATGAAAAACTGTTTTTT.

V is TRBV29-1 and J is TRBJ1-1; D remains ambiguous. Trimming removed 3 bases at V and 8 bases at J, with 10 bases between. The CDR3 length is 11 residues. Germline values: CDR1 SQVTM, CDR2 ANQGSEA. In DNA, the CDR3 is TGCAGCGTTGAGGCCAGGAACGAAGCTTTCTTT. Encoded protein: CSVEARNEAFF.

This chain uses TRBV7-9 with TRBJ1-6, with D perhaps TRBD1 (6 bases). Germline V lookup: CDR1 SEHNR, CDR2 FQNEAQ (reference sequence). The CDR3 consists of 16 residues. V was trimmed by 5 bases and J by 8 bases, leaving 19 bases between them. CDR3 residues: CASSRVVVGAHSPLHF. The CDR3 DNA reads as TGTGCCAGCAGCCGGGTAGTTGTGGGGGCGCATTCACCCCTCCACTTT. Supplemented by reference TRBV7-9 and TRBJ1-6, the full variable domain reads DTGVSQNPRHKITKRGQNVTFRCDPISEHNRLYWYRQTLGQGPEFLTYFQNEAQLEKSRLLSDRFSAERPKGSFSTLEIQRTEQGDSAMYLCASSRVVVGAHSPLHFGNGTRLTVT.

This clone was detected only once. Mismatch with germline at one junction end may stem from a read error. The chain links TRBV5-1 to TRBJ2-7; no firm D call. Germline assignment: CDR1 SGHRS and CDR2 YFSETQ. CDR3 length equals 12 residues. CDR3 region: CASSLAGGGHTF. CDR3 DNA: TGCGCCAGCAGCTTGGCCGGTGGTGGGCACACCTTC.

The rearrangement uses TRBV11-3 and TRBJ1-5; D possibly corresponds to TRBD1 (5 bases). V dropped 5 bases and J dropped 4 bases, with 15 bases sitting between them. Looked up from germline, CDR1 is SGHNT and CDR2 is YENEEA. This CDR3 is 15 amino acids long. The CDR3 sequence: CASSQTEGRNQPQHF. The CDR3 nucleotides are TGTGCCAGCAGCCAAACTGAGGGGAGAAATCAGCCCCAGCATTTT. The variable domain in full, with the rest retrieved from reference TRBV11-3 and TRBJ1-5, is EAGVVQSPRYKIIEKKQPVAFWCNPISGHNTLYWYLQNLGQGPELLIRYENEEAVDDSQLPKDRFSAERLKGVDSTLKIQPAELGDSAVYLCASSQTEGRNQPQHFGDGTRLSIL.

The gene calls are TRBV25-1 and TRBJ2-1, with 9 bases aligning to TRBD2. The CDR3 is 14 amino acids. Germline V gene sequence: CDR1 MGHDK, CDR2 SYGVNS. V was pared by 3 bases and J by 4 bases, with 1 base of the junction left unmatched. CDR3 region: CASSDSGSYNEQFF. For the CDR3, the DNA is TGTGCCAGCAGTGATAGCGGGAGTTACAATGAGCAGTTCTTC.

This chain uses TRBV7-6 with TRBJ2-2; D is unresolved. From germline, CDR1 is SGHVS and CDR2 FNYEAQ. The length of the CDR3 is 14 residues. Trimming cost V 1 base and J 5 bases, with 8 bases left between them. The CDR3 DNA is TGTGCCAGCAGCTTAGGGGGATGGACCGGGGAGCTGTTTTTT. Amino acid sequence: CASSLGGWTGELFF.

The V gene is TRBV19, the J gene TRBJ2-7; 8 bases fit TRBD1. CDR1 LNHDA and CDR2 SQIVND come from the germline V gene (reference sequence). J was trimmed by 4 bases and V by 6 bases; bases with no gene match: 14. The CDR3 covers 16 residues. The CDR3 nucleotides read TGTGCCAGTAGGGGCAGGGGGCGCGGACTCACTTACGAGCAGTACTTC. It translates to CASRGRGRGLTYEQYF.

This clone was detected a few times. The chain couples TRBV28 to TRBJ1-5, with 8 bases that match TRBD1. The CDR3 is made up of 14 amino acids. The ends lost 6 bases at V and 2 bases at J; junction bases unmatched: 3. Germline V gene sequence: CDR1 MDHEN, CDR2 SYDVKM. The CDR3 region has the DNA TGTGCCAGCAGCCTGACAGGGGGCAATCAGCCCCAGCATTTT. Its protein product is CASSLTGGNQPQHF.

Notes on this clone: The junction shows a germline mismatch at one end, possibly a read error. This chain joins TRBV28 and TRBJ1-2; D is undetermined. The CDR3 has 11 residues. Germline CDR1 is MDHEN and CDR2 is SYDVKM. The CDR3 region is CASSLFRRSSF. CDR3 nucleotide sequence: TGTGCCAGCAGTTTATTTCGCCGGAGCAGCTTC.

CDR3 region: CASSQGWDNEQFF. The CDR3 nucleotides are TGCGCCAGCAGCCAAGGTTGGGACAATGAGCAGTTCTTC. The chain combines TRBV4-1 with TRBJ2-1; D gene ambiguous. Per germline, CDR1 MGHRA and CDR2 YSYEKL. CDR3 size: 13 residues. V dropped 1 base and J dropped 5 bases, with 6 bases sitting between them.

The chain carries TRBV15 and TRBJ2-7; 7 nucleotides line up with TRBD1. Looked up from germline, CDR1 is LNHNV and CDR2 is YYDKDF (reference sequence). This CDR3 region has 16 residues. Germline trimming cut 3 bases from V and 1 base from J; bases unmatched to any gene: 9. CDR3 sequence reads: CATSRDRDSQSYEQYF. The CDR3 region has the DNA TGTGCCACCAGCAGGGACCGGGACAGCCAATCCTACGAGCAGTACTTC.

V is TRBV29-1 and J is TRBJ2-2; D uncertain. The V gene lost 4 bases and the J gene lost 1 base, with 16 bases spanning the gap. The CDR3 contains 16 residues. The germline gives CDR1 SQVTM, CDR2 ANQGSEA. The CDR3 sequence is CSVAAPLPGNTGELFF. The CDR3 region has the DNA TGCAGCGTTGCCGCTCCACTGCCCGGGAACACCGGGGAGCTGTTTTTT.

V usage is TRBV5-4 and J usage is TRBJ2-7; TRBD1 might be the D (6 bases). Deletions cut 5 bases from V and 0 bases from J, with 12 bases between. Germline lookup yields CDR1 SGHNT and CDR2 YYREEE (reference sequence). CDR3 length equals 14 residues. The CDR3 bases are TGTGCCAGCAGTTCGGACAGTTTCTCCTACGAGCAGTACTTC. Encoded protein: CASSSDSFSYEQYF.

This clone was seen only a few times. This chain links TRBV11-3 with TRBJ2-2; tentative D call: TRBD1 (6 bases). The germline CDR1 and CDR2 sequences are SGHNT and YENEEA. The CDR3 sequence is 16 residues long. With 5 bases removed from V and 0 bases from J, the gap between germline ends came to 13 bases. The CDR3 is CASSQRWGPNTGELFF. CDR3 coding DNA: TGTGCCAGCAGCCAAAGGTGGGGGCCGAACACCGGGGAGCTGTTTTTT.

The chain is built from TRBV10-3 and TRBJ2-7; D is unclear. CDR1 is ENHRY and CDR2 is SYGVKD in the germline V gene. CDR3 length: 12 residues. With 4 bases removed from V and 11 bases from J, the gap between germline ends came to 15 bases. Here the CDR3 reads CAISVGSLDKYF. The CDR3 DNA sequence: TGTGCCATCAGTGTTGGATCGTTAGATAAGTACTTC.

The chain carries TRBV9 and TRBJ1-2; no reliable D call. The CDR3 runs to 15 residues. In germline, CDR1 is SGDLS, CDR2 YYNGEE. V was clipped by 0 bases and J by 5 bases, with 14 bases between them. DNA for the CDR3: TGTGCCAGCAGCGTAGTTGGGAGCCAGATATATGGCTACACCTTC. Its protein is CASSVVGSQIYGYTF.

The genes are TRBV7-9 and TRBJ1-3; D not certain. The CDR3 is made up of 15 amino acids. Trimming took 1 base from V and 0 from J, leaving 7 bases between them. The germline V gene encodes CDR1 SEHNR and CDR2 FQNEAQ (reference sequence). The CDR3 DNA is TGTGCCAGCAGCTTAGTGGGATACTCTGGAAACACCATATATTTT. Protein sequence: CASSLVGYSGNTIYF.

There are a few counts of this clone. V is TRBV27 and J is TRBJ2-7, with D unclear. Per germline, CDR1 MNHEY and CDR2 SMNVEV (reference sequence). Between the trimmed V and J ends, which lost 3 bases and 0 bases, there was a span of 6 bases. The length of the CDR3 is 13 residues. The CDR3 here is CASSFHLSYEQYF. The CDR3 DNA reads as TGTGCCAGCAGTTTCCATCTCTCCTACGAGCAGTACTTC.

There are a few counts of this clone. The rearrangement joins TRBV5-6 to TRBJ1-1; the D gene is possibly TRBD1 (6 bases). V was cut by 1 base and J by 6 bases, with 7 bases left in between. This CDR3 has 12 residues. Germline lookup yields CDR1 SGHDT and CDR2 YYEEEE. CDR3 loop: CASSLRGPEAFF. The DNA of the CDR3 is TGTGCCAGCAGCTTGCGGGGGCCTGAAGCTTTCTTT.

The chain combines TRBV5-6 with TRBJ2-1, with no clear D. Germline V CDR1 and CDR2: SGHDT, YYEEEE. The CDR3 runs to 15 residues. Trimming stripped 4 bases from V and 3 bases from J, with 14 bases between. The CDR3 nucleotides are TGTGCCAGCAGCCCCGTGCAGGTTTACTACAATGAGCAGTTCTTC. Translating it yields CASSPVQVYYNEQFF.

This chain joins TRBV5-1 and TRBJ1-2; D is possibly TRBD1 (6 bases). This CDR3 comprises 16 residues. Germline V gene lookup returns CDR1 SGHRS and CDR2 YFSETQ. Trimming shortened V by 4 bases and J by 4 bases, and 20 bases separated the two germline ends. The CDR3 bases are TGCGCCAGCAGCCCTCAATCCTGGACAGTCACCTATGGCTACACCTTC. It encodes CASSPQSWTVTYGYTF.